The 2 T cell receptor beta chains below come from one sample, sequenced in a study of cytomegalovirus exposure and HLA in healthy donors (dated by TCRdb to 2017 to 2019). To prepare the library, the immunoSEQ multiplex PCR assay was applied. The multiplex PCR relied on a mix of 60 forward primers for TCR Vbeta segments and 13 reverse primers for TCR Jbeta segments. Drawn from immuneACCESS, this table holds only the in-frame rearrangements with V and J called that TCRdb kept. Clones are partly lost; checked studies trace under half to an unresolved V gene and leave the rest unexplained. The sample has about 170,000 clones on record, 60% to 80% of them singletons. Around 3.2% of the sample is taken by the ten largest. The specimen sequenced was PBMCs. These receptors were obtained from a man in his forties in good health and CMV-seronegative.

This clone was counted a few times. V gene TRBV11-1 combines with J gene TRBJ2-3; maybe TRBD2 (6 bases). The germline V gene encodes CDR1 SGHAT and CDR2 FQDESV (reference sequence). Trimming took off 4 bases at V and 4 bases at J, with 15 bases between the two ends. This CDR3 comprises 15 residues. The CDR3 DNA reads TGTGCCAGCAGCTCGTGGGGGGAAGGGCCAGATACGCAGTATTTT. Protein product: CASSSWGEGPDTQYF.

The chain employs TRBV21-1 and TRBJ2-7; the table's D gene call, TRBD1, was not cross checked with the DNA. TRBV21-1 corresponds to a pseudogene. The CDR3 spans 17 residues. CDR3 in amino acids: CASTSIWARDRGYEQYF. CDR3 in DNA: TGTGCCAGCACCTCTATTTGGGCCCGGGACAGGGGGTACGAGCAGTACTTC.